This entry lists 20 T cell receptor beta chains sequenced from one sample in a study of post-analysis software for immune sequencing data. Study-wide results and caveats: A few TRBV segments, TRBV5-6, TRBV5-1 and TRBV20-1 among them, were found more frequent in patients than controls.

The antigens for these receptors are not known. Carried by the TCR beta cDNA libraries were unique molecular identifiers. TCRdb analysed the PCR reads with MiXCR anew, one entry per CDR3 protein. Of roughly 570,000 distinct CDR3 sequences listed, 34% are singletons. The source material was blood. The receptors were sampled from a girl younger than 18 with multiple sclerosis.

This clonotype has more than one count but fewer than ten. CDR3 sequence: CSASRDVGEQFF. In DNA, the CDR3 is TGCAGTGCTAGCCGCGACGTCGGTGAGCAGTTCTTC. The chain has TRBV20-1 and TRBJ2-1; D unclear. Germline V CDR1 and CDR2: DFQATT, SNEGSKA (reference sequence). The CDR3 is 12 amino acids. V was shortened by 3 bases and J by 9 bases, with 12 bases between the two germline ends.

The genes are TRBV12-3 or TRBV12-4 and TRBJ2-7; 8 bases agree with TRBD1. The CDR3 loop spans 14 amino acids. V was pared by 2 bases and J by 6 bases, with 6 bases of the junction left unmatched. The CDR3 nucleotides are TGTGCCAGCAGTTTAAGTCACAGGGGGTCCGAGCAGTACTTC. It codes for CASSLSHRGSEQYF.

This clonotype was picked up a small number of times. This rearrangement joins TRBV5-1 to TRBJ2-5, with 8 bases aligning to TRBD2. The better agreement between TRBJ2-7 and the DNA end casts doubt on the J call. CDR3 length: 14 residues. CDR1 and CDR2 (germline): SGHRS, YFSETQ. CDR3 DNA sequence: TGCGCCAGCAGCTTGGCGGGGGGGCCGAACGAGCAGTACTTC. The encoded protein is CASSLAGGPNEQYF.

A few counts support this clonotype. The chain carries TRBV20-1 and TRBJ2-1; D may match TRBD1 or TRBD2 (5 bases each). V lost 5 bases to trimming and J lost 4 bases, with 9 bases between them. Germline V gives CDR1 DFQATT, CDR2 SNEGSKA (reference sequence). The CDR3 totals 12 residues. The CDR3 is CSADGTYNEQFF. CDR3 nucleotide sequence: TGCAGTGCTGACGGGACGTACAATGAGCAGTTCTTC.

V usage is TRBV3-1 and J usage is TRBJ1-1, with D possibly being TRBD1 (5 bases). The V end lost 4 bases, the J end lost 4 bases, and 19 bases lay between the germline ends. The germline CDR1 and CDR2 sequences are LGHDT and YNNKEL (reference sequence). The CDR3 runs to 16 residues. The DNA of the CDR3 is TGTGCCAGCAGCCTTCAGGCGGGGGTTAGGGGCACTGAAGCTTTCTTT. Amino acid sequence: CASSLQAGVRGTEAFF.

CDR3 coding DNA: TGTGCCATCAGTCAACCGGGACAGTCAAATGAGCAGTTCTTC. Its translation: CAISQPGQSNEQFF. The gene calls are TRBV10-3 and TRBJ2-1; TRBD1 aligns across 7 bases. V shed 5 bases, J shed 7 bases, and the junction held 8 bases outside the gene matches. In germline, CDR1 is ENHRY, CDR2 SYGVKD. CDR3 size: 14 residues.

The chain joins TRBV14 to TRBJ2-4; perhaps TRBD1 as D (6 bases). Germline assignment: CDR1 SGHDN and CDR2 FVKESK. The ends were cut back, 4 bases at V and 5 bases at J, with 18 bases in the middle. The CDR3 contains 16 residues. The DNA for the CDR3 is TGTGCCAGCAGCCGGGGGCCGGGGATTTGGCAAAACATTCAGTACTTC. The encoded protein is CASSRGPGIWQNIQYF.

DNA for the CDR3: TGTGCCAGCAGCGCCCGACTAGCGGGGGGCCCAAGTGGGACCCAGTACTTC. It specifies CASSARLAGGPSGTQYF. V and J are TRBV11-3 and TRBJ2-5, with TRBD2 matching 13 bases. CDR3 size: 17 residues. From germline, CDR1 is SGHNT and CDR2 YENEEA. The trim removed 5 bases at V and 7 bases at J, leaving 13 bases unmatched.

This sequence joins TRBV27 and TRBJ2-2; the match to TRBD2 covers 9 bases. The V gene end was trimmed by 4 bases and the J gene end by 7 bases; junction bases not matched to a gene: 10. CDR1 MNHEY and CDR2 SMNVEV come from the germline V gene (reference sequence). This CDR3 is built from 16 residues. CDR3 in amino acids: CASSSGGGAFRGELFF. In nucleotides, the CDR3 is TGTGCCAGCAGTTCAGGCGGGGGGGCATTTCGCGGGGAGCTGTTTTTT.

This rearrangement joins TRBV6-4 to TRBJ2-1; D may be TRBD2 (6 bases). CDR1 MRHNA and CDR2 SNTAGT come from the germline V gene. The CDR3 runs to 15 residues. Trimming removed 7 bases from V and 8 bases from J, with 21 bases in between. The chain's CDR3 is CASTARGSGRHEQFF. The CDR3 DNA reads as TGTGCCAGCACCGCGCGAGGTAGCGGACGTCATGAGCAGTTCTTC.

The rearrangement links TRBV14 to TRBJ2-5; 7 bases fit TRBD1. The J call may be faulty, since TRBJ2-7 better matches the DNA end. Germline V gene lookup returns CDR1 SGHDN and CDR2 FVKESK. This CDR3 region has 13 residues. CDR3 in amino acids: CASSFRDRHEQYF. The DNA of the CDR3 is TGTGCCAGCAGCTTCAGGGACAGACACGAGCAGTACTTC.

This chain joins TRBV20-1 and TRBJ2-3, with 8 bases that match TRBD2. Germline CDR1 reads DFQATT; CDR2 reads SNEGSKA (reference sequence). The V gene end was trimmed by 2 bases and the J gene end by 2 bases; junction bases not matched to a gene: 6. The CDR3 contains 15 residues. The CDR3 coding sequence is TGCAGTGCTAGATCCAGCGGGGGCCCCACAGATACGCAGTATTTT. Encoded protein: CSARSSGGPTDTQYF.

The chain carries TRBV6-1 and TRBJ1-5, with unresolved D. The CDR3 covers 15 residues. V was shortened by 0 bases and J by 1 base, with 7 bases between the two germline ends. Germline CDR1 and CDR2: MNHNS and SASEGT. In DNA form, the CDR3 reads TGTGCCAGCAGTGAAGCGCTGGGGAGCAATCAGCCCCAGCATTTT. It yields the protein CASSEALGSNQPQHF.

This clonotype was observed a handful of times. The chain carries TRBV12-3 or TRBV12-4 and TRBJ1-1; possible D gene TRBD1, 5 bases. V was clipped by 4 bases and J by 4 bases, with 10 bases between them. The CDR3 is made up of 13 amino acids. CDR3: CASSSGTFTEAFF. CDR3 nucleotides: TGTGCCAGCAGTTCGGGGACTTTCACTGAAGCTTTCTTT.

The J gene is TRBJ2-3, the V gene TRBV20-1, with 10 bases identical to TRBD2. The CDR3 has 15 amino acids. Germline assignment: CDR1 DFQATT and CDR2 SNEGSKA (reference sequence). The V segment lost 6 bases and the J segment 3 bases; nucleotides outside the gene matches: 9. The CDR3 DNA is TGCAGTGCCAAAATTCCTAGCGGGGGAACAGATACGCAGTATTTT. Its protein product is CSAKIPSGGTDTQYF.

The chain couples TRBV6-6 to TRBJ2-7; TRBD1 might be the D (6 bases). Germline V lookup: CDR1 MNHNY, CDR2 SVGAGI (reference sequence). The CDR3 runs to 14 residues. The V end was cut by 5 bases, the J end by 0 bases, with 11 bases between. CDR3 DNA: TGTGCCAGCAGTCAGGGACACCTCTCCTACGAGCAGTACTTC. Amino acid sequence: CASSQGHLSYEQYF.

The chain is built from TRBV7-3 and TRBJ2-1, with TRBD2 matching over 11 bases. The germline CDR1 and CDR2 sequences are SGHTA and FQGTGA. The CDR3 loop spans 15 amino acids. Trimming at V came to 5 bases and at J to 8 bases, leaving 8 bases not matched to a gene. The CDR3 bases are TGTGCCAGCAGCCCTAGCGGGGGGTCCGGGGATGAGCAGTTCTTC. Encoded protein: CASSPSGGSGDEQFF.

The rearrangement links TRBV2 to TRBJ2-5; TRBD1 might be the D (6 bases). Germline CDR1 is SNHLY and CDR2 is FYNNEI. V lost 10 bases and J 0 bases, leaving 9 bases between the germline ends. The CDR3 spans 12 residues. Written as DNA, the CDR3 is TGTGCCACCGACAGGAACCAAGAGACCCAGTACTTC. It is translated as CATDRNQETQYF.

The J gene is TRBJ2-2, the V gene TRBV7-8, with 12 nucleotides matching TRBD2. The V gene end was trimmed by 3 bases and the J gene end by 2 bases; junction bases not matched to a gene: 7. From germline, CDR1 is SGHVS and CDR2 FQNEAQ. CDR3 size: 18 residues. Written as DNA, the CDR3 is TGTGCCAGCAGCTTTTCACTAGCGGGGGGTCCAAACACCGGGGAGCTGTTTTTT. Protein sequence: CASSFSLAGGPNTGELFF.

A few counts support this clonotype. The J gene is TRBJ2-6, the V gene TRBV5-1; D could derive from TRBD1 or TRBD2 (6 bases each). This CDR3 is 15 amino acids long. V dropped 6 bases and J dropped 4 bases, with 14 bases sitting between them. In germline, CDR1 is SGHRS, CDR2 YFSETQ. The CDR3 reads CASNPGAPGANVLTF. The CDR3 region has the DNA TGCGCCAGCAATCCGGGGGCGCCCGGGGCCAACGTCCTGACTTTC.